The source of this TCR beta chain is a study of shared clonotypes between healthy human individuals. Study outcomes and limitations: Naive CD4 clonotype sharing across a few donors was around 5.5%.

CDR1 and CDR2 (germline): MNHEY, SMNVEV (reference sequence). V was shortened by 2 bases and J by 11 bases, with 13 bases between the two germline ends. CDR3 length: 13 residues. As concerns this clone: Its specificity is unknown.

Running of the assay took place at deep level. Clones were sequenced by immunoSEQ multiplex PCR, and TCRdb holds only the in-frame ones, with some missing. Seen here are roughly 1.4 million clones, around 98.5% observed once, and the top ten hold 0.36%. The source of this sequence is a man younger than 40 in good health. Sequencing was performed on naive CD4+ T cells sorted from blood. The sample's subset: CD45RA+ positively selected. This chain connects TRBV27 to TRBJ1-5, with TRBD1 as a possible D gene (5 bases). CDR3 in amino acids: CASSLRGASAQHF. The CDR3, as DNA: TGTGCCAGCAGTTTAAGGGGTGCTTCAGCCCAGCATTTT.